This entry lists 21 T cell receptor beta chains sequenced from one sample in a study of neurological immune-mediated disorders. In TCRdb, the 5' RACE reads were re-called with MiXCR into one record per CDR3 protein. The sample includes about 52,000 distinct CDR3 sequences, around 4% of them seen just once. The sequencing input was PBMCs. The receptors shown here come from a man aged 60 to 69 with multiple sclerosis.

V and J are TRBV18 and TRBJ2-7, with 10 bases matching TRBD1. Germline CDR1 reads KGHSH; CDR2 reads LQKENI. The J segment lost 2 bases and the V segment lost 5 bases, leaving 6 bases of the junction unmatched. This CDR3 has 15 amino acids. In DNA, the CDR3 is TGTGCCAGCTCAGTGGGGGACAGGGGAACCTACGAGCAGTACTTC. This sequence encodes CASSVGDRGTYEQYF.

In its sample, this clonotype was seen many times. The chain is built from TRBV15 and TRBJ2-3; D gene uncertain. Germline V CDR1 and CDR2: LNHNV, YYDKDF (reference sequence). This CDR3 has 16 residues. Trimming removed 0 bases from V and 2 bases from J, with 12 bases in between. CDR3 amino acids: CATSRDKTPLTDTQYF. The CDR3 DNA follows: TGTGCCACCAGCAGAGATAAGACACCGCTCACAGATACGCAGTATTTT.

This clonotype has ten or more counts. The chain is built from TRBV6-2 or TRBV6-3 and TRBJ2-7, with 10 bases matching TRBD2. The germline V gene has CDR1 MNHEY and CDR2 SVGEGT. The V segment lost 6 bases and the J segment 1 base; nucleotides outside the gene matches: 18. This CDR3 region has 19 residues. The CDR3 coding sequence is TGTGCCAGCAGCTTTTCACTAGCGGGAAGACCCCAAACTTCCTACGAGCAGTACTTC. Amino acid sequence: CASSFSLAGRPQTSYEQYF.

This clonotype came up many times. The rearrangement joins TRBV5-1 to TRBJ2-5; maybe TRBD2 (6 bases). This CDR3 has 17 amino acids. The ends were cut back, 0 bases at V and 3 bases at J, with 18 bases in the middle. Germline V gene data show CDR1 as SGHRS and CDR2 as YFSETQ. The CDR3 reads CASSLASAQLPKETQYF. The CDR3, as DNA: TGCGCCAGCAGCTTGGCTAGCGCCCAACTCCCTAAAGAGACCCAGTACTTC.

This clonotype was seen once. This may arise from a read error, as a much more abundant clone is one base away. This sequence joins TRBV24-1 and TRBJ1-5; D is unresolved. V was pared by 4 bases and J by 0 bases, with 6 bases between. Germline V gene data show CDR1 as KGHDR and CDR2 as SFDVKD. The CDR3 sequence is 14 residues long. Written as DNA, the CDR3 is TGTGCCACCAGTGACTCCAATAGCAATCAGCCCCAGCATTTT. As protein: CATSDSNSNQPQHF.

CDR3 sequence: CASSLARGGTADTQYF. DNA for the CDR3: TGTGCCAGCAGCTTGGCCCGGGGGGGTACGGCAGATACGCAGTATTTT. V gene TRBV5-4 combines with J gene TRBJ2-3, with 8 bases lining up with TRBD2. The germline gives CDR1 SGHNT, CDR2 YYREEE (reference sequence). The CDR3 contains 16 residues. J gave up 4 bases and V 0 bases, and 7 bases lay outside the gene matches.

This clonotype was counted many times. V and J are TRBV5-1 and TRBJ1-2, with 8 bases matching TRBD1. CDR1 and CDR2 from the germline V gene are SGHRS and YFSETQ. The ends lost 0 bases at V and 5 bases at J; junction bases unmatched: 6. The CDR3 has 15 residues. CDR3 DNA: TGCGCCAGCAGCTTGGCTCAGGGGGCGGTGTATGGCTACACCTTC. It codes for CASSLAQGAVYGYTF.

This clonotype was detected many times. The chain is built from TRBV12-3 or TRBV12-4 and TRBJ1-2, with D perhaps matching TRBD1 (5 bases). This CDR3 has 15 amino acids. Deletions cut 0 bases from V and 6 bases from J, with 14 bases between. CDR3 DNA: TGTGCCAGCAGTTTAGCGGAGACTAGACAGAATGGCTACACCTTC. Its protein product is CASSLAETRQNGYTF.

Ten or more counts support this clonotype. The chain recombines TRBV29-1 with TRBJ2-1, with D possibly being TRBD2 (6 bases). Trimming pared 0 bases from V and 9 bases from J, leaving 12 bases between. This CDR3 region has 13 residues. Per the germline V gene, CDR1 is SQVTM and CDR2 is ANQGSEA. Written as DNA, the CDR3 is TGCAGCGTTGAAGAAATCCTCGGGGGTGAGCAGTTCTTC. It translates to CSVEEILGGEQFF.

This clonotype was seen ten or more times. The chain joins TRBV5-1 to TRBJ2-7, with D perhaps TRBD1 (6 bases). V dropped 4 bases and J dropped 7 bases, with 18 bases sitting between them. CDR1 and CDR2 (germline): SGHRS, YFSETQ. The CDR3 has 14 amino acids. The CDR3 loop is CASSPGQGAREQYF. The CDR3 coding sequence is TGCGCCAGCAGCCCGGGACAAGGGGCCCGGGAGCAGTACTTC. Using reference TRBV5-1 and TRBJ2-7 for the parts outside the CDR3, the full variable domain is KAGVTQTPRYLIKTRGQQVTLSCSPISGHRSVSWYQQTPGQGLQFLFEYFSETQRNKGNFPGRFSGRQFSNSRSEMNVSTLELGDSALYLCASSPGQGAREQYFGPGTRLTVT.

This clonotype was detected ten times or more. The chain joins TRBV5-1 to TRBJ1-1; D is perhaps TRBD1 (5 bases). Trimming removed 8 bases from V and 1 base from J, with 12 bases in between. Germline V gene sequence: CDR1 SGHRS, CDR2 YFSETQ. The CDR3 runs 13 residues. The CDR3 here is CASGLGGNTEAFF. The CDR3 coding sequence is TGCGCCAGTGGCCTCGGGGGGAACACTGAAGCTTTCTTT.

This clonotype has just a few counts. This sequence joins TRBV30 and TRBJ2-7; 9 bases line up with TRBD1. The CDR3 totals 15 residues. Germline trimming cut 3 bases from V and 2 bases from J; bases unmatched to any gene: 8. Germline loops: CDR1 GTSNPN, CDR2 SVGIG (reference sequence). The CDR3 spells CAWRPGQGGAYEQYF. The CDR3 DNA follows: TGTGCCTGGAGGCCGGGACAGGGTGGAGCCTACGAGCAGTACTTC.

This clonotype has ten or more counts. In DNA, the CDR3 is TGTGCCAGCAGTCCGTCCAGGGGCCTGAACACCGGGGAGCTGTTTTTT. It specifies CASSPSRGLNTGELFF. This rearrangement joins TRBV27 to TRBJ2-2; TRBD1 might be the D (6 bases). This CDR3 comprises 16 residues. Germline V gene sequence: CDR1 MNHEY, CDR2 SMNVEV (reference sequence). V lost 5 bases and J 1 base, leaving 14 bases between the germline ends.

This clonotype appeared many times. V and J are TRBV7-9 and TRBJ1-1; D unclear. Germline V CDR1 and CDR2: SEHNR, FQNEAQ (reference sequence). The V end was cut by 4 bases, the J end by 4 bases, with 7 bases between. This CDR3 is built from 12 residues. DNA of the CDR3: TGTGCCAGCAGCTCTGAAGCCACTGAAGCTTTCTTT. Its translation is CASSSEATEAFF.

This clonotype appeared many times. The rearrangement joins TRBV7-9 to TRBJ2-7; no definite D call. Deletions cut 4 bases from V and 4 bases from J, with 5 bases between. The CDR3 has 11 amino acids. Per germline, CDR1 SEHNR and CDR2 FQNEAQ (reference sequence). CDR3 sequence reads: CASSSNYEQYF. CDR3 nucleotides: TGTGCCAGCAGCTCAAATTACGAGCAGTACTTC.

V gene TRBV28 combines with J gene TRBJ2-1; D ambiguous. CDR1 MDHEN and CDR2 SYDVKM come from the germline V gene. Trimming cost V 2 bases and J 6 bases, with 8 bases left between them. The CDR3 runs to 13 residues. The CDR3 protein is CASSLQVPNEQFF. As DNA, the CDR3 is TGTGCCAGCAGTTTACAGGTACCCAATGAGCAGTTCTTC.

Many counts were recorded for this clonotype. The V and J genes are TRBV5-1 and TRBJ1-1; 8 bases agree with TRBD1. V gave up 3 bases and J gave up 3 bases; unmatched junction bases: 4. This CDR3 region has 14 residues. Germline loops: CDR1 SGHRS, CDR2 YFSETQ. The CDR3 sequence: CASSSGGADTEAFF. The CDR3 DNA follows: TGCGCCAGCAGCTCAGGGGGCGCGGACACTGAAGCTTTCTTT.

This clonotype was picked up many times. This chain links TRBV20-1 with TRBJ2-1, with 7 bases identical to TRBD2. Germline loops: CDR1 DFQATT, CDR2 SNEGSKA (reference sequence). Trimming at V came to 0 bases and at J to 9 bases, leaving 11 bases not matched to a gene. The length of the CDR3 is 15 residues. The chain's CDR3 is CSARDSGGVSPEQFF. CDR3 in DNA: TGCAGTGCTAGAGATTCGGGGGGAGTTTCCCCTGAGCAGTTCTTC.

This clonotype appeared many times. The CDR3 DNA sequence: TGTGCCAGCAGCCCGACAGGGCGAAATCAGCCCCAGCATTTT. This sequence encodes CASSPTGRNQPQHF. The chain employs TRBV12-3 or TRBV12-4 and TRBJ1-5; 7 bases map to TRBD1. CDR3 length: 14 amino acids. Unmatched junction bases numbered 6, after V lost 6 bases and J lost 4 bases.

This clonotype was observed many times. This chain joins TRBV28 and TRBJ2-2; 9 bases fit TRBD1. This CDR3 is 15 amino acids long. After removal of 5 bases from V and 9 bases from J, the junction contained 10 bases not matched to a gene. Germline V gene sequence: CDR1 MDHEN, CDR2 SYDVKM. CDR3 region: CASSQEGTGFRELFF. The CDR3 DNA reads TGTGCCAGCAGTCAGGAGGGGACAGGGTTTCGGGAGCTGTTTTTT.

This clonotype has at least ten counts. CDR3 residues: CSASRDGLFF. The CDR3 DNA reads TGCAGTGCTAGTAGGGACGGACTGTTTTTT. The chain couples TRBV20-1 to TRBJ1-4; weak D call: TRBD1 (5 bases). Germline lookup yields CDR1 DFQATT and CDR2 SNEGSKA (reference sequence). The CDR3 is 10 residues long. V shed 3 bases and J shed 13 bases, with 9 bases lying between them.